Below are 2 T cell receptor beta chains sequenced from a single sample in a study of shared clonotypes between healthy human individuals. The repertoire was sequenced with immunoSEQ multiplex PCR; TCRdb's copy has only in-frame clones and lacks some. This sample has approximately 2.5 million clones, with roughly 93% found just once. The sequencing sample was made of naive CD4+ T cells from PBMCs. Subset: CD45RA+ positively selected. The receptors were gathered from a man between 18 and 35 years old in good health. Some clones in this sample may be carry-over from other donors' samples.

The chain links TRBV18 to TRBJ1-2; D remains unclear. The germline CDR1 and CDR2 sequences are KGHSH and LQKENI. The V gene lost 3 bases and the J gene lost 10 bases, with 15 bases spanning the gap. CDR3 length: 13 residues. The CDR3 DNA reads TGTGCCAGCTCACCGGGAGGAATAGATGACTACACCTTC. Its protein product is CASSPGGIDDYTF.

The count of this clone is one. V gene TRBV5-1 combines with J gene TRBJ2-3; D ambiguous. Germline CDR1 reads SGHRS; CDR2 reads YFSETQ. The CDR3 consists of 15 residues. V lost 0 bases, J lost 2 bases, and 10 bases lay in between. CDR3 bases: TGCGCCAGCAGCTTGGAGGGTAGGACCACAGATACGCAGTATTTT. This translates into CASSLEGRTTDTQYF.